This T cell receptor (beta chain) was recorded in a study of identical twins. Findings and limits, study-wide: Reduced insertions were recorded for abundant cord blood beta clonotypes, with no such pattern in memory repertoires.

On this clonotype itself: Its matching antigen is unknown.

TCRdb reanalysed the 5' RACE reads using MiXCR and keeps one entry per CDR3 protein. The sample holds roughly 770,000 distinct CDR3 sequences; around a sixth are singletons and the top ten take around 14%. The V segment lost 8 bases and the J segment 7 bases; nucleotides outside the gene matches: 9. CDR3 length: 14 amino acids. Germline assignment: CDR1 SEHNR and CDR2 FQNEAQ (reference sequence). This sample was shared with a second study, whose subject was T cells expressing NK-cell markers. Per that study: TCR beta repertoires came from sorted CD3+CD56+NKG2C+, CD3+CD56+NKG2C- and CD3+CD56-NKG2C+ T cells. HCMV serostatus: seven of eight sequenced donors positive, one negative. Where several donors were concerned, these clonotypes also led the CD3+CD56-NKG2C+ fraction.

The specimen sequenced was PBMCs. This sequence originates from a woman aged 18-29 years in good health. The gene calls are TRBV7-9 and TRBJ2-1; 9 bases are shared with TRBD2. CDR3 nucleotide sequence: TGTGCCAGCTCCCAGGGCGGGGGGGCAAATGAGCAGTTCTTC. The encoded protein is CASSQGGGANEQFF.